One sample yielded the 6 T cell receptor beta chains listed below, sequenced in a study of control samples from healthy donors and cancer patients (dated by TCRdb to the early 2020s). The library was obtained by the immunoSEQ multiplex PCR assay. As stored in TCRdb, this immuneACCESS dataset retains in-frame rearrangements with V and J assigned. A fraction of the clones does not appear; measured against another copy, unresolved V genes explain less than half of the discrepancy, and the remainder lacks a known reason. This sample lists 110,000 or so clones; 83% were detected once. The top ten clonotypes cover around 14% of the sample. The specimen was blood. Source of these receptors: a woman between 45 and 65 years old in good health.

This chain links TRBV3-1 (or the pseudogene TRBV3-2) with TRBJ2-1, with a weak D call TRBD1 (6 bases). Trimming pared 0 bases from V and 4 bases from J, leaving 13 bases between. In germline, CDR1 is LGHDT, CDR2 YNNKEL (reference sequence). CDR3 length: 16 residues. CDR3 amino acids: CASSQDGQGYYNEQFF. CDR3 nucleotides: TGTGCCAGCAGCCAAGATGGCCAGGGGTATTACAATGAGCAGTTCTTC.

The chain has TRBV5-1 and TRBJ1-6; 9 bases are a match to TRBD1. Germline V CDR1 and CDR2: SGHRS, YFSETQ. Unmatched junction bases numbered 5, after V lost 1 base and J lost 6 bases. The CDR3 sequence is 16 residues long. The CDR3 loop reads CASSLTGGAGNSPLHF. CDR3 nucleotide sequence: TGCGCCAGCAGCTTGACAGGGGGCGCGGGTAATTCACCCCTCCACTTT. The whole variable domain, filled in from reference TRBV5-1 and TRBJ1-6, reads KAGVTQTPRYLIKTRGQQVTLSCSPISGHRSVSWYQQTPGQGLQFLFEYFSETQRNKGNFPGRFSGRQFSNSRSEMNVSTLELGDSALYLCASSLTGGAGNSPLHFGNGTRLTVT.

This clone has just one count. The rearrangement links TRBV5-1 to TRBJ1-3, with D perhaps TRBD1 (5 bases). CDR3 length: 16 residues. With 4 bases removed from V and 2 bases from J, the gap between germline ends came to 16 bases. Germline CDR1 SGHRS, CDR2 YFSETQ. CDR3 in DNA: TGCGCCAGCAGCCCGGACACCCGAGGCCCTGGAAACACCATATATTTT. As protein: CASSPDTRGPGNTIYF.

The chain employs TRBV11-1 and TRBJ2-3, with D perhaps being TRBD1 or TRBD2 (6 bases each). V shed 2 bases and J shed 0 bases, with 9 bases lying between them. CDR1 and CDR2 from the germline V gene are SGHAT and FQDESV (reference sequence). The CDR3 runs to 15 residues. The chain's CDR3 is CASSLLGGSTDTQYF. In DNA, the CDR3 is TGTGCCAGCAGCTTATTAGGGGGGAGCACAGATACGCAGTATTTT.

This chain uses TRBV29-1 with TRBJ2-5; a possible D gene is TRBD1 (7 bases). This CDR3 is built from 15 residues. Per germline, CDR1 SQVTM and CDR2 ANQGSEA. The V gene lost 6 bases and the J gene lost 4 bases, with 21 bases spanning the gap. Written as DNA, the CDR3 is TGCAGCGTCGAGGGGGCGGGACTGGTAATAGAGACCCAGTACTTC. Encoded protein: CSVEGAGLVIETQYF. Variable domain in full (rest from reference TRBV29-1 and TRBJ2-5): SAVISQKPSRDICQRGTSLTIQCQVDSQVTMMFWYRQQPGQSLTLIATANQGSEATYESGFVIDKFPISRPNLTFSTLTVSNMSPEDSSIYLCSVEGAGLVIETQYFGPGTRLLVL.

The chain employs TRBV7-2 and TRBJ1-2; 7 bases line up with TRBD1. Germline loops: CDR1 SGHTA, CDR2 FQGNSA. V was pared by 1 base and J by 7 bases, with 9 bases of the junction left unmatched. This CDR3 region has 15 residues. The CDR3, as DNA: TGTGCCAGCAGCTTAGGAGACAGGGAATTCGGTGGCTACACCTTC. Translating it yields CASSLGDREFGGYTF.